One sample yielded the 23 T cell receptor beta chains listed below, sequenced in a study of blood T cell repertoires in COVID-19. The table came from immunoSEQ multiplex PCR; TCRdb's copy has only in-frame clones and leaves some out. This sample yields roughly 180,000 clones, of which roughly 80% are seen a single time; about 5.3% belongs to the top ten. The sample comprised PBMCs or T cells enriched from blood (not recorded which). These receptors all come from a middle-aged woman with acute COVID-19.

The chain carries TRBV4-1 and TRBJ1-1, with 9 bases matching TRBD1. Germline loops: CDR1 MGHRA, CDR2 YSYEKL. The CDR3 length is 17 residues. With 4 bases clipped from V and 0 bases from J, the junction kept 9 bases outside the gene matches. The CDR3 DNA sequence: TGCGCCAGCAGCCTTGCCGGGACAGGGACCGTGAACACTGAAGCTTTCTTT. It codes for CASSLAGTGTVNTEAFF.

The chain joins TRBV21-1 to TRBJ2-5; the DNA was not used to check the table's D call, TRBD2. TRBV21-1 is described as a pseudogene. There are 17 residues in the CDR3. CDR3 in DNA: TGTGCCAGCAGCATCCGCGGGACTAGCGGAGGGGGGGAGACCCAGTACTTC. Translating gives CASSIRGTSGGGETQYF.

The chain links TRBV3-1 (or the pseudogene TRBV3-2) to TRBJ2-2; D is possibly TRBD1 (5 bases). CDR3 length: 12 amino acids. CDR1 and CDR2 from the germline V gene are LGHDT and YNNKEL (reference sequence). The ends were cut back, 5 bases at V and 9 bases at J, with 10 bases in the middle. CDR3 loop: CASSERGWELFF. The CDR3 coding sequence is TGTGCCAGCAGCGAAAGGGGCTGGGAGCTGTTTTTT.

The chain has TRBV9 and TRBJ2-2; no clear D gene. Germline CDR1 and CDR2: SGDLS and YYNGEE. V lost 7 bases, J lost 2 bases, and 15 bases lay in between. This CDR3 has 15 residues. The CDR3 bases are TGTGCCAGCGCCCCCCGGAGCCCTAACACCGGGGAGCTGTTTTTT. Translated, it gives CASAPRSPNTGELFF.

J is TRBJ2-1 and V is TRBV14; 8 positions agree with TRBD2. Trimming took 0 bases from V and 8 from J; bases not matched to a gene: 9. This CDR3 region has 16 residues. The germline CDR1 and CDR2 sequences are SGHDN and FVKESK. The CDR3 nucleotides read TGTGCCAGCAGCCAAGAGACTAGCGCTAAAAACTATGAGCAGTTCTTC. It translates to CASSQETSAKNYEQFF.

V usage is TRBV10-3 and J usage is TRBJ1-1, with D perhaps matching TRBD1 (5 bases). Germline V gene data show CDR1 as ENHRY and CDR2 as SYGVKD. V was pared by 3 bases and J by 8 bases, with 16 bases between. The CDR3 is 14 amino acids. Written as DNA, the CDR3 is TGTGCCATCAGTGATTCCTTCAGGGCCACCGAAGCTTTCTTT. The encoded protein is CAISDSFRATEAFF.

The chain's CDR3 is CALAGGTYNEQFF. The CDR3 DNA is TGTGCCTTAGCGGGAGGAACCTACAATGAGCAGTTCTTC. The V and J genes are TRBV2 and TRBJ2-1; 10 bases are a match to TRBD2. Trimming cost V 11 bases and J 2 bases; bases outside gene matches: 3. This CDR3 comprises 13 residues. Germline V CDR1 and CDR2: SNHLY, FYNNEI.

This chain links TRBV7-2 with TRBJ2-2; 9 bases fit TRBD2. With 2 bases clipped from V and 6 bases from J, the junction kept 10 bases outside the gene matches. The CDR3 contains 17 residues. Germline V gene data show CDR1 as SGHTA and CDR2 as FQGNSA. The CDR3 reads CASSLKPLAGIAGELFF. DNA for the CDR3: TGTGCCAGCAGCTTAAAACCCCTAGCGGGGATTGCCGGGGAGCTGTTTTTT.

This clone was seen only a few times. This chain uses TRBV30 with TRBJ2-5; D may be TRBD2 (5 bases). Trimming left V 4 bases short and J 5 bases short, with 20 bases between. CDR1 and CDR2 from the germline V gene are GTSNPN and SVGIG (reference sequence). The CDR3 contains 15 residues. CDR3 DNA: TGTGCCTGGATGGATGAGGGCGGCTCGCTCGAGACCCAGTACTTC. It encodes CAWMDEGGSLETQYF.

V usage is TRBV2 and J usage is TRBJ2-1; D possibly corresponds to TRBD2 (6 bases). Germline loops: CDR1 SNHLY, CDR2 FYNNEI. V lost 4 bases, J lost 4 bases, and 20 bases lay in between. The CDR3 contains 17 residues. This CDR3 is CASSGAGTSWGYNEQFF. CDR3 nucleotides: TGTGCCAGCAGTGGGGCCGGTACTAGCTGGGGATACAATGAGCAGTTCTTC. Full variable domain (rest looked up from reference TRBV2 and TRBJ2-1): EPEVTQTPSHQVTQMGQEVILRCVPISNHLYFYWYRQILGQKVEFLVSFYNNEISEKSEIFDDQFSVERPDGSNFTLKIRSTKLEDSAMYFCASSGAGTSWGYNEQFFGPGTRLTVL.

The chain uses TRBV7-3 and TRBJ2-3; 7 positions match TRBD2. CDR1 and CDR2 from the germline V gene are SGHTA and FQGTGA. The CDR3 contains 15 residues. With 4 bases clipped from V and 4 bases from J, the junction kept 8 bases outside the gene matches. The CDR3 protein is CASSSATSIADTQYF. CDR3 DNA sequence: TGTGCCAGCAGCTCAGCGACTAGCATTGCAGATACGCAGTATTTT. The full variable domain, in which reference TRBV7-3 and TRBJ2-3 provide the parts outside the CDR3, is GAGVSQTPSNKVTEKGKYVELRCDPISGHTALYWYRQSLGQGPEFLIYFQGTGAADDSGLPNDRFFAVRPEGSVSTLKIQRTERGDSAVYLCASSSATSIADTQYFGPGTRLTVL.

The V and J genes are TRBV5-1 and TRBJ1-2; D remains ambiguous. Looked up from germline, CDR1 is SGHRS and CDR2 is YFSETQ. This CDR3 region has 15 residues. V was pared by 0 bases and J by 0 bases, with 9 bases between. Here the CDR3 reads CASSLERSSNYGYTF. In nucleotides, the CDR3 is TGCGCCAGCAGCTTGGAGCGCTCCTCTAACTATGGCTACACCTTC.

The chain combines TRBV6-4 with TRBJ2-1; D possibly corresponds to TRBD2 (5 bases). V lost 3 bases and J 3 bases, leaving 9 bases between the germline ends. The CDR3 consists of 14 residues. Germline assignment: CDR1 MRHNA and CDR2 SNTAGT. This chain's CDR3 is CASSEGVGYNEQFF. CDR3 nucleotide sequence: TGTGCCAGCAGTGAGGGAGTTGGCTACAATGAGCAGTTCTTC.

The rearrangement uses TRBV11-3 and TRBJ2-2, with 7 bases lining up with TRBD2. CDR1 is SGHNT and CDR2 is YENEEA in the germline V gene. J gave up 3 bases and V 2 bases, and 9 bases lay outside the gene matches. The CDR3 has 17 residues. The CDR3 is CASSLRRGGGDTGELFF. The CDR3, as DNA: TGTGCCAGCAGCTTACGTCGGGGCGGGGGTGACACCGGGGAGCTGTTTTTT.

The chain is built from TRBV27 and TRBJ1-5; tentatively, D is TRBD1 (5 bases). Germline V CDR1 and CDR2: MNHEY, SMNVEV (reference sequence). V was pared by 8 bases and J by 5 bases, with 19 bases between. This CDR3 spans 15 amino acids. The CDR3 here is CASSIGRGGDQPQHF. The CDR3 DNA is TGTGCCAGCTCTATAGGTCGCGGGGGAGATCAGCCCCAGCATTTT.

The V gene is TRBV4-1, the J gene TRBJ1-1; D possibly corresponds to TRBD1 (6 bases). The V end lost 1 base, the J end lost 5 bases, and 17 bases lay between the germline ends. There are 16 residues in the CDR3. The germline gives CDR1 MGHRA, CDR2 YSYEKL. CDR3 in amino acids: CASSQGYTGWGTEAFF. CDR3 coding DNA: TGCGCCAGCAGCCAAGGATATACAGGGTGGGGGACTGAAGCTTTCTTT.

V is TRBV6-5 and J is TRBJ2-3; D might be TRBD2 (6 bases). The V end was cut by 2 bases, the J end by 5 bases, with 11 bases between. Germline assignment: CDR1 MNHEY and CDR2 SVGAGI. The CDR3 is made up of 14 amino acids. The CDR3 coding sequence is TGTGCCAGCAGTTACAGGAGGGCCTTAGATACGCAGTATTTT. It yields the protein CASSYRRALDTQYF.

The chain couples TRBV28 to TRBJ2-2; D uncertain. With 10 bases removed from V and 0 bases from J, the gap between germline ends came to 24 bases. CDR1 MDHEN and CDR2 SYDVKM come from the germline V gene. The CDR3 loop spans 18 amino acids. Here the CDR3 DNA reads TGTGCCATCCGCCCCATCCCCGGGTTTAGCACGAACACCGGGGAGCTGTTTTTT. Translation gives CAIRPIPGFSTNTGELFF.

This clone was counted only a few times. The chain carries TRBV11-3 and TRBJ2-3; 12 bases align to TRBD2. Unmatched junction bases numbered 11, after V lost 5 bases and J lost 2 bases. This CDR3 spans 18 amino acids. In germline, CDR1 is SGHNT, CDR2 YENEEA. CDR3 in DNA: TGTGCCAGCAGCCTCAGACTAGCGGGAGACACCCTCACAGATACGCAGTATTTT. This translates into CASSLRLAGDTLTDTQYF.

V gene TRBV5-5 combines with J gene TRBJ2-5; no clear D. V lost 3 bases and J 5 bases, leaving 8 bases between the germline ends. The CDR3 is 12 residues long. Germline V gene sequence: CDR1 SGHKS, CDR2 YYEKEE (reference sequence). The CDR3 bases are TGTGCCAGCAGCTCTAGGTTGGAGACCCAGTACTTC. This sequence encodes CASSSRLETQYF.

This rearrangement joins TRBV6-5 to TRBJ2-7; 12 bases match TRBD2. The germline CDR1 and CDR2 sequences are MNHEY and SVGAGI. The CDR3 length is 14 residues. V lost 6 bases, J lost 7 bases, and 7 bases stayed unmatched. In nucleotides, the CDR3 is TGTGCCAGCAGGACTAGCGGGGGTCCCAGAGAGCAGTACTTC. Translating it yields CASRTSGGPREQYF.

This clone has ten or more counts. The chain links TRBV11-2 to TRBJ1-2; TRBD1 matches at 7 bases. Germline V gene data show CDR1 as SGHAT and CDR2 as FQNNGV. The V gene end was trimmed by 5 bases and the J gene end by 6 bases; junction bases not matched to a gene: 9. The CDR3 has 14 amino acids. The CDR3 DNA is TGTGCCAGCAGCGAACAACAGGGGAGAAATGGCTACACCTTC. Its protein product is CASSEQQGRNGYTF.

The rearrangement links TRBV11-3 to TRBJ2-5, with TRBD1 matching over 9 bases. This CDR3 region has 14 residues. V lost 5 bases and J lost 5; bases outside the gene matches: 6. Germline V gene lookup returns CDR1 SGHNT and CDR2 YENEEA. CDR3: CASSLTGTGETQYF. In nucleotides, the CDR3 is TGTGCCAGCAGCCTTACCGGGACAGGGGAGACCCAGTACTTC.